These 4 T cell receptor beta chains came from one sample sequenced in a study of breast tumors, draining lymph nodes, adjacent tissues. Each CDR3 protein gets one entry after TCRdb re-called the multiplex PCR reads with MiXCR. Of about 9,000 distinct CDR3 sequences listed, roughly 41% are singletons. The sequencing input was tumor-adjacent breast tissue. The receptor set was obtained from a female donor with breast cancer. Some clones in this sample may be carry-over from other donors' samples.

This clonotype was counted between two and nine times. In nucleotides, the CDR3 is TGTGCCACCAGTGATCGGAGTGATTCGTGGACCCAGTACTTC. As protein: CATSDRSDSWTQYF. This chain links TRBV24-1 with TRBJ2-5; D unclear. Looked up from germline, CDR1 is KGHDR and CDR2 is SFDVKD. The CDR3 has 14 residues. V was shortened by 3 bases and J by 7 bases, with 14 bases between the two germline ends.

This clonotype was counted ten times or more. This chain links TRBV30 with TRBJ2-1, with TRBD1 matching 8 bases. The V gene's germline CDR1 is GTSNPN and CDR2 SVGIG (reference sequence). The CDR3 is 12 amino acids. Trimming took 5 bases from V and 8 from J; bases not matched to a gene: 5. CDR3 region: CAWRTGFDEQFF. In DNA form, the CDR3 reads TGTGCCTGGCGGACAGGGTTCGATGAGCAGTTCTTC. The full variable domain, its missing parts supplied by reference TRBV30 and TRBJ2-1, is SQTIHQWPATLVQPVGSPLSLECTVEGTSNPNLYWYRQAAGRGLQLLFYSVGIGQISSEVPQNLSASRPQDRQFILSSKKLLLSDSGFYLCAWRTGFDEQFFGPGTRLTVL.

Concerning this clonotype: A much larger clone lies one base from this, so it may be a read error. J is TRBJ2-1 and V is TRBV18; 7 nucleotides line up with TRBD2. Per germline, CDR1 KGHSH and CDR2 LQKENI. The CDR3 is 13 amino acids. V shed 8 bases and J 6 bases; nucleotides not matched to a gene: 7. Here the CDR3 reads CASASGEFNEQFF. The DNA for the CDR3 is TGTGCCAGCGCGAGCGGGGAATTCAATGAGCAGTTCTTC.

The V and J genes are TRBV18 and TRBJ2-7; 9 bases match TRBD1. Germline V lookup: CDR1 KGHSH, CDR2 LQKENI. V was clipped by 10 bases and J by 2 bases; unmatched bases: 12. The CDR3 is made up of 15 amino acids. The CDR3, as DNA: TGTGCCACCCCACCGGGGGACAGGGCGACCTACGAGCAGTACTTC. Its translation is CATPPGDRATYEQYF.